What follows describes a single T cell receptor beta chain. Its antigen is not known. The PCR employed 60 Vbeta primers together with 13 Jbeta primers. The method was immunoSEQ multiplex PCR; TCRdb's version includes in-frame clones alone and lacks a portion of them. The sample has 200,000 or so clones, 65% to 85% seen once. The record originates from a study of cytomegalovirus exposure and HLA in healthy donors. Overall study results and limits: In a later analysis, specific HLA alleles were associated with over 15,000 TCR beta sequences at a 0.05 false discovery rate. In an earlier analysis, most TCR beta V segments were productive about 90% or about 30% of the time. Associated with cytomegalovirus, according to the listing, were 150 to 200 TCR beta chains.

This TCR came from a man aged 50 to 59 in good health and CMV-seronegative. Sequencing input: PBMCs.

In nucleotides, the CDR3 is TGTGCCAGCAGTTTGTCGGGGACATGGGACGAGCAGTACTTC. It yields the protein CASSLSGTWDEQYF. The chain couples TRBV28 to TRBJ2-5; D perhaps matches TRBD1 (6 bases). The DNA matches TRBJ2-7 better at its end, which makes the J call doubtful. CDR1 is MDHEN, CDR2 SYDVKM, per germline. The CDR3 extends over 14 amino acids.